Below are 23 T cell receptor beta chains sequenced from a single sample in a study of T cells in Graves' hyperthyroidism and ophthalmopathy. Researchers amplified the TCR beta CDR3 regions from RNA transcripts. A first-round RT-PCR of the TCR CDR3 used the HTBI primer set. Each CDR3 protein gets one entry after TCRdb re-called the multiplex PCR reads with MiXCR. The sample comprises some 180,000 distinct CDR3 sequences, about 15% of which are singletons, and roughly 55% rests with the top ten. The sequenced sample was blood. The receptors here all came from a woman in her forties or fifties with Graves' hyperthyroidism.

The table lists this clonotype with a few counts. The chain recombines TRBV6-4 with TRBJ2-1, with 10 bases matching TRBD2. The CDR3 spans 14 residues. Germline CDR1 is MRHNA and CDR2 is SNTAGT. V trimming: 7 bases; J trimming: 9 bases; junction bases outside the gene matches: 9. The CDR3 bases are TGTGCCAGCACCGCCGGGACTAGCGTCTTTGAGCAGTTCTTC. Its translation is CASTAGTSVFEQFF.

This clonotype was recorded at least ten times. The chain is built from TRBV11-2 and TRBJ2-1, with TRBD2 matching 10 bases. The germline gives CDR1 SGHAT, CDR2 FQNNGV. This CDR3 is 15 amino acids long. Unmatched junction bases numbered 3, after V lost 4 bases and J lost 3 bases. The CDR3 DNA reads TGTGCCAGCAGCTCCTCTAGCGGGAGCTACAATGAGCAGTTCTTC. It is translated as CASSSSSGSYNEQFF.

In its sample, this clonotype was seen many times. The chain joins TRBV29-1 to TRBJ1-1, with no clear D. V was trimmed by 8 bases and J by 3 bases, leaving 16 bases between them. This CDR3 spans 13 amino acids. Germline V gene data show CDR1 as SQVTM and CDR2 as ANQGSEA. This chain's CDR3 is CSPGLVGHTEAFF. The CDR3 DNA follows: TGCAGCCCGGGCCTCGTTGGGCACACTGAAGCTTTCTTT.

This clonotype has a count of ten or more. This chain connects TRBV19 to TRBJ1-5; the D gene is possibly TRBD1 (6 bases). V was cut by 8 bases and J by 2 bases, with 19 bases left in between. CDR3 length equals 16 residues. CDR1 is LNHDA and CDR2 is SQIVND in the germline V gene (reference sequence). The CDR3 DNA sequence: TGTGCCAGTGATTTCTCAGGGGCGATGGGCAATCAGCCCCAGCATTTT. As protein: CASDFSGAMGNQPQHF.

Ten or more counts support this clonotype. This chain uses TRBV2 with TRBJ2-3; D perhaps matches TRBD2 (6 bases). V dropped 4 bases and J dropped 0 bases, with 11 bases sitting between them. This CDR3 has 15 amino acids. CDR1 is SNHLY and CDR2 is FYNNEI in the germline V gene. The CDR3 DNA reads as TGTGCCAGCAGTGGTGGCGGGGAAAGCACAGATACGCAGTATTTT. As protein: CASSGGGESTDTQYF.

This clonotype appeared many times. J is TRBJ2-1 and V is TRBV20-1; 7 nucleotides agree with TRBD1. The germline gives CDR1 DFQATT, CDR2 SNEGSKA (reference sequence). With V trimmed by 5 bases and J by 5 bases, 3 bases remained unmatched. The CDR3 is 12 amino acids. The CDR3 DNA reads TGCAGTGCTGATGACAGGGACAATGAGCAGTTCTTC. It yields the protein CSADDRDNEQFF.

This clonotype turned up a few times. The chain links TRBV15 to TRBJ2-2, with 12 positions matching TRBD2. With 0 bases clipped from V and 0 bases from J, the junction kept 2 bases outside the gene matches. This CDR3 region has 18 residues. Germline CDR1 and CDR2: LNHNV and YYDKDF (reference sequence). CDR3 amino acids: CATSRELAGGPNTGELFF. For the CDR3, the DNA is TGTGCCACCAGCAGAGAACTAGCGGGAGGTCCGAACACCGGGGAGCTGTTTTTT. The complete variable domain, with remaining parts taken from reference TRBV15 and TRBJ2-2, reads DAMVIQNPRYQVTQFGKPVTLSCSQTLNHNVMYWYQQKSSQAPKLLFHYYDKDFNNEADTPDNFQSRRPNTSFCFLDIRSPGLGDTAMYLCATSRELAGGPNTGELFFGEGSRLTVL.

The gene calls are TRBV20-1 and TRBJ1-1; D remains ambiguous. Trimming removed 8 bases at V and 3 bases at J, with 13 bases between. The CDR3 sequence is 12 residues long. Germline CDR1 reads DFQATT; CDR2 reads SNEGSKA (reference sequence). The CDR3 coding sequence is TGCAGTTTAAAGGTCGGCGACACTGAAGCTTTCTTT. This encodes CSLKVGDTEAFF.

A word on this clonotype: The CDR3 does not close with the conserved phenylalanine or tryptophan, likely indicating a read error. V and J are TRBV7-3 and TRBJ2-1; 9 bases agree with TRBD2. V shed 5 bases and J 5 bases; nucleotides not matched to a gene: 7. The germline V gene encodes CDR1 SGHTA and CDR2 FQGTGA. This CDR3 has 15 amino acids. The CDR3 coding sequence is TGTGCCAGCAGCCCGACTAGCGGCTATAACAATGAGCAGTTCCTC. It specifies CASSPTSGYNNEQFL.

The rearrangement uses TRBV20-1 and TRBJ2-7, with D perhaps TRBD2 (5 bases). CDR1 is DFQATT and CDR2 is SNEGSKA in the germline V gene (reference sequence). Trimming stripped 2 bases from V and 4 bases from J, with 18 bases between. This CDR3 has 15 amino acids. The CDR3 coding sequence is TGCAGTGCTAGAAAGACACCCATGGGGAGTTACGAGCAGTACTTC. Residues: CSARKTPMGSYEQYF.

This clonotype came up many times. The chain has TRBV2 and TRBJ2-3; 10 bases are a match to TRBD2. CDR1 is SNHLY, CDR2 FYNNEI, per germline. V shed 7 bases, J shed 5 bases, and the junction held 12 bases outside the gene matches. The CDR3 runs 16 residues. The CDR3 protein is CASTLRLAGVIDTQYF. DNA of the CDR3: TGTGCCAGCACCCTACGCCTAGCGGGAGTCATAGATACGCAGTATTTT.

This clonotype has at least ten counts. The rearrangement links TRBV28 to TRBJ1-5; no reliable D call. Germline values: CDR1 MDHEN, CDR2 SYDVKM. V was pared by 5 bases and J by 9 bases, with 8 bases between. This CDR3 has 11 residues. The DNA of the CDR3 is TGTGCCAGCAGTCGGAGTCGGCCCCAGCATTTT. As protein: CASSRSRPQHF.

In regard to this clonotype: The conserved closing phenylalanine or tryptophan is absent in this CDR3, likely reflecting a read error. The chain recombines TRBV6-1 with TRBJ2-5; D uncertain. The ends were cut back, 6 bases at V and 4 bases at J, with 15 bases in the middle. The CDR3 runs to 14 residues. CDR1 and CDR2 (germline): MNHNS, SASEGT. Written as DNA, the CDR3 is TGTGCCAGCAGAATCAGACTGTTGGGAGAGACCCAGTACTCC. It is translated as CASRIRLLGETQYS.

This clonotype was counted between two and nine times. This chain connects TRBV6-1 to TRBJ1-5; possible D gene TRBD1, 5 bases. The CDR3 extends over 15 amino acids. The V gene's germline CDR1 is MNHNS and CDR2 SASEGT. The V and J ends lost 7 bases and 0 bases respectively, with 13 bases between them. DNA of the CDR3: TGTGCCAGCATAAGCAGGGCTTATAGCAATCAGCCCCAGCATTTT. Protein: CASISRAYSNQPQHF.

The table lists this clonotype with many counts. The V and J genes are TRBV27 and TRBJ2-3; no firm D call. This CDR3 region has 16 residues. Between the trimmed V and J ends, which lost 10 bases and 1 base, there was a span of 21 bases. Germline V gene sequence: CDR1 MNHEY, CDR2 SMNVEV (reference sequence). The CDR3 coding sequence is TGTGCCACCTCGCCCCTCCCATTATTGGGCACAGATACGCAGTATTTT. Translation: CATSPLPLLGTDTQYF.

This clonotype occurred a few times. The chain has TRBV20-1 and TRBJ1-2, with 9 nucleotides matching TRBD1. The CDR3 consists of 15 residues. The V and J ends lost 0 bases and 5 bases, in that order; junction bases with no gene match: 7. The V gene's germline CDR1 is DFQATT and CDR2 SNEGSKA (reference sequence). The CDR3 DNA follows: TGCAGTGCTAGAGATCGGGACAGGGACCCTTATGGCTACACCTTC. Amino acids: CSARDRDRDPYGYTF.

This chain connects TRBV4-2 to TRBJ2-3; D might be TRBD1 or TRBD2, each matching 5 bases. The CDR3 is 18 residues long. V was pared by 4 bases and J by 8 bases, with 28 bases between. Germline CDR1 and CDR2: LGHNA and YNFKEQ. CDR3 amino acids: CASSPDPGPGKHGGTQYF. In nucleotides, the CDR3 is TGTGCCAGCAGCCCAGACCCCGGCCCCGGGAAACATGGGGGTACGCAGTATTTT.

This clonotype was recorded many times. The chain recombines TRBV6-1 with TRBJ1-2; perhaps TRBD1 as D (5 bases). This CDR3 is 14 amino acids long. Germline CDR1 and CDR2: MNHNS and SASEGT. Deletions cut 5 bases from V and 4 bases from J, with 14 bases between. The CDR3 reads CASSSTPQVYGYTF. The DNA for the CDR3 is TGTGCCAGCAGTTCAACCCCACAGGTCTATGGCTACACCTTC.

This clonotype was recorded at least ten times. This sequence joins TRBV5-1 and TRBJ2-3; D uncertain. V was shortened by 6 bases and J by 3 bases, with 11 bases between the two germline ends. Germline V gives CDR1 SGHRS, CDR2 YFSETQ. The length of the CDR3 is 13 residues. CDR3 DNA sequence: TGCGCCAGCACTCTTTCCGGAACAGATACGCAGTATTTT. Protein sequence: CASTLSGTDTQYF.

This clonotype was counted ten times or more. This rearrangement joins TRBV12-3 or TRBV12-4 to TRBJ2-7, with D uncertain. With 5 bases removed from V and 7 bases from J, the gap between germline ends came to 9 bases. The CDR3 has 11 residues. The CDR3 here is CASSQLGEQYF. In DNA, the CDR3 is TGTGCCAGCAGTCAGCTCGGAGAGCAGTACTTC.

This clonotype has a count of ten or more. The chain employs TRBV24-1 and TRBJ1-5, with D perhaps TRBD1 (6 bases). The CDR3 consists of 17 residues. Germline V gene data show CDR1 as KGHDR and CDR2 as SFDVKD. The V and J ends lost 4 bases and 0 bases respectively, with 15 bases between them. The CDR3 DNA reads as TGTGCCACCAGTGAGGGTCGACAGGATTATAGCAATCAGCCCCAGCATTTT. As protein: CATSEGRQDYSNQPQHF.

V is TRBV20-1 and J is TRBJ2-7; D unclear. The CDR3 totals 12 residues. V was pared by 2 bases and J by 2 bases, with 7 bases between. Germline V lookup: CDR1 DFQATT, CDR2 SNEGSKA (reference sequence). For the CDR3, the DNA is TGCAGTGCTAGAACATCCACCTACGAGCAGTACTTC. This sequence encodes CSARTSTYEQYF.

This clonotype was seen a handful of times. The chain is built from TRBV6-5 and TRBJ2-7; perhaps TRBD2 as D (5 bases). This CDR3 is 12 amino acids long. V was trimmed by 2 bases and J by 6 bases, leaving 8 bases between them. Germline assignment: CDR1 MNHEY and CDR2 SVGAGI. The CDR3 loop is CASSYAGIEQYF. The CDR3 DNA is TGTGCCAGCAGTTACGCCGGGATCGAGCAGTACTTC.